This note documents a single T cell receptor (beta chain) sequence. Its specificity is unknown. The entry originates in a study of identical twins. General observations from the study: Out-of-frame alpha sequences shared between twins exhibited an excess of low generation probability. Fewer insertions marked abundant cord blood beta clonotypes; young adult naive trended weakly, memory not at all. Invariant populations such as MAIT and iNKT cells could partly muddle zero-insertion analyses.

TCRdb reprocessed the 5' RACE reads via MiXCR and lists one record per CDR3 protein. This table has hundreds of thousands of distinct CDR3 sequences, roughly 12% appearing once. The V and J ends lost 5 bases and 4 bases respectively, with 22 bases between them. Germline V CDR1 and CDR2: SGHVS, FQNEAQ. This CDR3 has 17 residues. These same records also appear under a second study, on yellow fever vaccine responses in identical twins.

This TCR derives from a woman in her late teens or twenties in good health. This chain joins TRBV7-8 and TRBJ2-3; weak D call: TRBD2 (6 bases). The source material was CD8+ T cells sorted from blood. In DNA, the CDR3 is TGTGCCAGCAGCAGAGATATGGCGGGACGCAGGGCAGATACGCAGTATTTT. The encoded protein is CASSRDMAGRRADTQYF.